This TCR beta chain was found in a study of cytomegalovirus exposure and HLA in healthy donors. At the time of sampling, donors were nominally healthy, though unrecorded immune exposures were likely. It was with 60 Vbeta and 13 Jbeta primers that the PCR ran. Clones were read by immunoSEQ multiplex PCR, and TCRdb kept only the in-frame ones, dropping some. In the table there are some 150,000 clones, around 84% of which are singletons. V lost 2 bases, J lost 2 bases, and 13 bases lay in between. The germline CDR1 and CDR2 sequences are MDHEN and SYDVKM. The CDR3 consists of 15 residues. This rearrangement joins TRBV28 to TRBJ2-7; tentative D call: TRBD1 (6 bases). The sample consisted of PBMCs. This TCR was sampled from a woman aged 40 to 50 in good health and CMV-seropositive. Written as DNA, the CDR3 is TGTGCCAGCAGTTTAACCCAACAGGGCCCCTACGAGCAGTACTTC. Amino acids: CASSLTQQGPYEQYF.